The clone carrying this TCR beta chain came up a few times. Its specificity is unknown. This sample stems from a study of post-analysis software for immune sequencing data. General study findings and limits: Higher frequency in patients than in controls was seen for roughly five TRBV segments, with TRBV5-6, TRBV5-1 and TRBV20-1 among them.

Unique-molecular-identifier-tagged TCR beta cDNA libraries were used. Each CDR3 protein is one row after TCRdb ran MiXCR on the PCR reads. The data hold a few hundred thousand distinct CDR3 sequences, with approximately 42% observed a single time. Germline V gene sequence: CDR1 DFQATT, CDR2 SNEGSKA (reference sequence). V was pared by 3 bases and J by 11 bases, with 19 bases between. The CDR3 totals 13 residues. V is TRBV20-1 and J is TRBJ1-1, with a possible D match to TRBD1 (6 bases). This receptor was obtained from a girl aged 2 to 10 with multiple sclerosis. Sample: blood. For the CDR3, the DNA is TGCAGTGCTAGGGCTCGGGGGCTGAGGAAGGCTTTCTTT. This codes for CSARARGLRKAFF.